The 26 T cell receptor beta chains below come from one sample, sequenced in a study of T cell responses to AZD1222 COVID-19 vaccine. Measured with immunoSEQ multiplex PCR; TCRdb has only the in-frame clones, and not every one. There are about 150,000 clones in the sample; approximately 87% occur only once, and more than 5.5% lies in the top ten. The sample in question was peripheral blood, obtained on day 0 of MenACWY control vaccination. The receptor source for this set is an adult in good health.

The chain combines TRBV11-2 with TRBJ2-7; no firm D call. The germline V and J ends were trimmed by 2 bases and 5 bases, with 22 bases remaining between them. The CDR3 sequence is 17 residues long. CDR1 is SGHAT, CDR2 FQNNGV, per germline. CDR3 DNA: TGTGCCAGCAGCTTAAAGCGAGCATTCGCCTACCCCCACGAGCAGTACTTC. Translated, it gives CASSLKRAFAYPHEQYF.

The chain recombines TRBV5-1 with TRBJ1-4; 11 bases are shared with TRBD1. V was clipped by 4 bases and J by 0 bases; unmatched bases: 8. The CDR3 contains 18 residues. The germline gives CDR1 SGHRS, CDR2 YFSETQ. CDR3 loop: CASSAGQGGLATNEKLFF. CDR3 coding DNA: TGCGCCAGCAGCGCGGGACAGGGGGGGCTTGCAACTAATGAAAAACTGTTTTTT.

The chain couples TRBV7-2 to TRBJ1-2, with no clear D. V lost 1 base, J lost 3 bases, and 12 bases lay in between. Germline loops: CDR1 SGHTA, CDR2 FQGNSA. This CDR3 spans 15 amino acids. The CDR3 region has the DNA TGTGCCAGCAGCTTAGGACCGGGGAATTACTATGGCTACACCTTC. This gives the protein CASSLGPGNYYGYTF.

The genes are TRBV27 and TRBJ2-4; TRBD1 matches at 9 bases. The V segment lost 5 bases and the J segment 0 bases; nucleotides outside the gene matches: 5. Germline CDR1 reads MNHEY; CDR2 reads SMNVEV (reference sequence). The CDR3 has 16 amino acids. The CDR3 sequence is CASSPGTGRAKNIQYF. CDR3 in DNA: TGTGCCAGCAGTCCAGGGACAGGGAGAGCCAAAAACATTCAGTACTTC.

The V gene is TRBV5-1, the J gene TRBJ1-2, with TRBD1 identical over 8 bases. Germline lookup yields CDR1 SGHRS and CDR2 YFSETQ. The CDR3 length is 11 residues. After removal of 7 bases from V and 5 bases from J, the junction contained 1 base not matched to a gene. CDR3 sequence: CASGQGYGYTF. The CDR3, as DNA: TGCGCCAGCGGACAGGGATATGGCTACACCTTC. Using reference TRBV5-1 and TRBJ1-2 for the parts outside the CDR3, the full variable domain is KAGVTQTPRYLIKTRGQQVTLSCSPISGHRSVSWYQQTPGQGLQFLFEYFSETQRNKGNFPGRFSGRQFSNSRSEMNVSTLELGDSALYLCASGQGYGYTFGSGTRLTVV.

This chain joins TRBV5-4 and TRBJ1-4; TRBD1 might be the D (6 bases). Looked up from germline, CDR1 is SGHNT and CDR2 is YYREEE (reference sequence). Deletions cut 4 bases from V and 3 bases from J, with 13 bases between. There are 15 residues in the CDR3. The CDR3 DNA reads TGTGCCAGCAGCCAACGACAGGCCGCTAATGAAAAACTGTTTTTT. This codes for CASSQRQAANEKLFF.

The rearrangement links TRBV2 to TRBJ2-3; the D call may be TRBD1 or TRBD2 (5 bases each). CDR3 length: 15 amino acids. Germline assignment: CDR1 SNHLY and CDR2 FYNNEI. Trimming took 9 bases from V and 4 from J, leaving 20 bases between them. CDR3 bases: TGTGCCAGTCTTCGGGTCGGAAGGGACGCAGATACGCAGTATTTT. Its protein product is CASLRVGRDADTQYF.

The CDR3 region is CASSANREKNTIYF. The CDR3 nucleotides are TGTGCCAGCAGCGCTAACAGGGAAAAAAACACCATATATTTT. This chain connects TRBV7-9 to TRBJ1-3; D may be TRBD1 (6 bases). V lost 5 bases and J 6 bases, leaving 14 bases between the germline ends. This CDR3 spans 14 amino acids. Germline CDR1 reads SEHNR; CDR2 reads FQNEAQ (reference sequence).

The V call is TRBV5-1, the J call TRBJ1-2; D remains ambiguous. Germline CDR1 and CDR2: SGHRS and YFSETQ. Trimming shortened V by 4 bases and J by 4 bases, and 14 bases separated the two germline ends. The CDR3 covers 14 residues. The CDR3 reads CASSRRDGSYGYTF. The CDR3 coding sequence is TGCGCCAGCAGCCGGAGGGATGGGAGCTATGGCTACACCTTC.

The CDR3 spells CASSGYGKPLSYEQYF. Written as DNA, the CDR3 is TGTGCCAGCAGCGGATATGGGAAACCCCTCTCCTACGAGCAGTACTTC. The V gene is TRBV7-9, the J gene TRBJ2-7; D not resolved. The CDR3 runs 16 residues. The germline V gene has CDR1 SEHNR and CDR2 FQNEAQ (reference sequence). Deletions cut 5 bases from V and 0 bases from J, with 17 bases between.

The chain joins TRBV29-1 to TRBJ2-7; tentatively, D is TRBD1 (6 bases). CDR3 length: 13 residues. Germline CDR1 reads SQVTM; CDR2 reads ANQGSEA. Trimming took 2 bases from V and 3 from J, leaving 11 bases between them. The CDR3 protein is CSVEPGHFYEQYV. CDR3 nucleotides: TGCAGCGTTGAACCGGGACATTTCTACGAGCAGTACGTC.

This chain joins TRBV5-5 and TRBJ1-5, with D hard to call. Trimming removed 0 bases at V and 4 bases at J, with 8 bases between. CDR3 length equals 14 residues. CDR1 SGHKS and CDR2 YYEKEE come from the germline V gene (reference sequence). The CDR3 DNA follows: TGTGCCAGCAGCTTGGGACCGTTAAATCAGCCCCAGCATTTT. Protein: CASSLGPLNQPQHF.

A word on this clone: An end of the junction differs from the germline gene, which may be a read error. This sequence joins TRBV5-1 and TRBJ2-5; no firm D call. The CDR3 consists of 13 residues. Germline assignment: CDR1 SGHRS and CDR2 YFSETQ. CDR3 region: CATSFTLAETQYF. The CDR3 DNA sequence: TGCGCCACCAGCTTTACTTTGGCGGAGACCCAGTACTTC.

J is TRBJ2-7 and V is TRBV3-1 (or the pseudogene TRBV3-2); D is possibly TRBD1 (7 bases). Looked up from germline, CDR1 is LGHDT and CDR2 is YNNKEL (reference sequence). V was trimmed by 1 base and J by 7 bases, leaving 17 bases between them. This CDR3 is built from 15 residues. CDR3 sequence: CASSQGDRDSGEQYF. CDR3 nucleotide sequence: TGTGCCAGCAGCCAAGGAGACAGGGACTCGGGGGAGCAGTACTTC.

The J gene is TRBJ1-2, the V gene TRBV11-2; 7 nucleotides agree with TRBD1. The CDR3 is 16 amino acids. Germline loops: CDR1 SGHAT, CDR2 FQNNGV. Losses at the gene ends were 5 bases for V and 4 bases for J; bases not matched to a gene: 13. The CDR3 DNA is TGTGCCAGCAGCCCTAGGGAAGCAGGGGGTCTCTATGGCTACACCTTC. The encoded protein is CASSPREAGGLYGYTF.

The CDR3 here is CASSLGPSGRAAGYEQYF. The CDR3 DNA sequence: TGTGCCAGCAGCTTAGGGCCTAGCGGGAGGGCCGCAGGGTACGAGCAGTACTTC. The V gene is TRBV11-2, the J gene TRBJ2-7; 12 bases map to TRBD2. Germline CDR1 reads SGHAT; CDR2 reads FQNNGV. J was trimmed by 4 bases and V by 1 base; bases with no gene match: 11. The CDR3 totals 18 residues.

CDR3 residues: CASSLGSGGLLYEQYV. In DNA form, the CDR3 reads TGTGCCAGCAGCTTGGGTAGCGGGGGACTCCTCTACGAGCAGTACGTC. The chain joins TRBV5-5 to TRBJ2-7; TRBD2 matches at 9 bases. The CDR3 has 16 residues. The V gene end was trimmed by 0 bases and the J gene end by 3 bases; junction bases not matched to a gene: 7. Germline V gene data show CDR1 as SGHKS and CDR2 as YYEKEE (reference sequence).

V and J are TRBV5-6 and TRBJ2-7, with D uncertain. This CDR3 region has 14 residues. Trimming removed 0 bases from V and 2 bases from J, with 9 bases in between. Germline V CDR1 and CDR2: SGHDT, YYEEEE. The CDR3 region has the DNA TGTGCCAGCAGCTTGGTACAAAATACCTACGAGCAGTACTTC. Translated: CASSLVQNTYEQYF.

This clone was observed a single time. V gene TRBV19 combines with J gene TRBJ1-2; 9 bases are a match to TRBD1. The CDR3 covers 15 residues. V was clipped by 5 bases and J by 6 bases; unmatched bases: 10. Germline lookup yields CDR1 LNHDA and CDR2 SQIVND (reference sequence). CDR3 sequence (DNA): TGTGCCAGTAGTTTACACACCAGGACAGGGGATGGCTACACCTTC. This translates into CASSLHTRTGDGYTF.

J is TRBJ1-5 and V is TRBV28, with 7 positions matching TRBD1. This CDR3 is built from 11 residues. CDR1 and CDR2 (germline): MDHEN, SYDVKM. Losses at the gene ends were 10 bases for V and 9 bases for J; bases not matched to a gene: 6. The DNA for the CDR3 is TGTGCCACCCATCAGGGGGGGCCCCAGCATTTT. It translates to CATHQGGPQHF.

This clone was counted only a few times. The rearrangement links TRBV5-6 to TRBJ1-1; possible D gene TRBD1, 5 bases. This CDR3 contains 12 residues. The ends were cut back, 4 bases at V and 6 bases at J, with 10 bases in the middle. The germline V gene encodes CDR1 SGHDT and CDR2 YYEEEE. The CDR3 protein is CASSPWDSEAFF. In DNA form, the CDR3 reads TGTGCCAGCAGCCCTTGGGACTCTGAAGCTTTCTTT.

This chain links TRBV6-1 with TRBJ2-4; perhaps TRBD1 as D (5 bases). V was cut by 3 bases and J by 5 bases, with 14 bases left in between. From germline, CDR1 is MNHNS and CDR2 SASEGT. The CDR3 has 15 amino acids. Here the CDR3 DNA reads TGTGCCAGCAGTGATTTGAACAGGATGGAAAACATTCAGTACTTC. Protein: CASSDLNRMENIQYF.

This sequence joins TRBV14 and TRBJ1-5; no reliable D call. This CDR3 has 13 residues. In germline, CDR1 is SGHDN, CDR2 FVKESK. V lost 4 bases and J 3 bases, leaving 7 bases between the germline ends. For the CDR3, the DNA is TGTGCCAGCAGCCCAAACATCAATCAGCCCCAGCATTTT. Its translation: CASSPNINQPQHF.

CDR3 DNA: TGCGCCAGCAGCCCCTCAGGGGCGGGCACCGGGGAGCTGTTTTTT. Protein: CASSPSGAGTGELFF. This chain connects TRBV5-1 to TRBJ2-2; maybe TRBD1 (6 bases). The CDR3 has 15 amino acids. Trimming stripped 4 bases from V and 4 bases from J, with 14 bases between. Germline V gene sequence: CDR1 SGHRS, CDR2 YFSETQ.

CDR3 loop: CASTHSGTGVLGEQFF. The CDR3 DNA is TGCGCCAGCACACACTCCGGGACAGGGGTTCTTGGGGAGCAGTTCTTC. The V call is TRBV5-1, the J call TRBJ2-1; 10 bases agree with TRBD1. The germline gives CDR1 SGHRS, CDR2 YFSETQ. V lost 6 bases to trimming and J lost 10 bases; unmatched junction nucleotides: 16. The CDR3 covers 16 residues.

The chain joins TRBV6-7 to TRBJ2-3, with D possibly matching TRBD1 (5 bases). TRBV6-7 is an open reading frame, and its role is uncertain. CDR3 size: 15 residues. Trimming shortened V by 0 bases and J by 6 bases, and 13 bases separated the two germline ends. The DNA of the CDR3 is TGTGCCAGCAGTTACTCGGTCAGGGTGTCCGATACGCAGTATTTT. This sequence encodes CASSYSVRVSDTQYF.